A selection of T cell receptor beta chains follows, all from one sample in a study of spatial heterogeneity in lung cancer. Using its own MiXCR run on the 5' RACE reads, TCRdb lists one record per CDR3 protein. The sample lists under 100,000 distinct CDR3 sequences, around 9% occurring once. The specimen was PBMCs, collected at surgery. The source is a male donor with early-stage non-small cell lung cancer. The CDR3 runs from the conserved cysteine through the conserved F or W. D genes are given only for firm matches. Only part of the rows carry a size: once, few, many, or a class if the clone is expanded.

d_gene	v_gene	abundance	j_gene	CDR3aa	CDR3nt
NA	TRBV15	NA	TRBJ1-2	CATRREGYGYTF	TGTGCCACCAGAAGAGAGGGGTATGGCTACACCTTC
NA	TRBV5-1	few	TRBJ2-5	CASNRGRVGETQYF	TGCGCCAGCAATAGGGGCCGGGTCGGAGAGACCCAGTACTTC
TRBD2	TRBV29-1	few	TRBJ2-7	CSGGLAIDEQYF	TGCAGCGGGGGACTAGCTATCGACGAGCAGTACTTC
NA	TRBV7-9	NA	TRBJ2-1	CASSPWMIPDNEQFF	TGTGCCAGCAGCCCCTGGATGATACCCGACAATGAGCAGTTCTTC
NA	TRBV5-1	NA	TRBJ2-3	CASGRNADTQYF	TGCGCCAGCGGCCGAAACGCAGATACGCAGTATTTT
NA	TRBV3-1	NA	TRBJ2-2	CASSTRSGELFF	TGTGCCAGCAGCACCAGAAGTGGGGAGCTGTTTTTT
TRBD2	TRBV7-9	NA	TRBJ2-3	CASSFGAGGDTQYF	TGTGCCAGCAGCTTTGGAGCGGGAGGGGATACGCAGTATTTT
TRBD2	TRBV28	few	TRBJ2-1	CASSQGASGRYNEQFF	TGTGCCAGCAGCCAGGGAGCTAGCGGGAGGTACAATGAGCAGTTCTTC
NA	TRBV7-9	NA	TRBJ2-7	CASSLRESVAYEQYF	TGTGCCAGCAGCTTAAGGGAGAGCGTCGCCTACGAGCAGTACTTC
NA	TRBV20-1	NA	TRBJ1-5	CSATQQLGNQPQHF	TGCAGTGCTACGCAACAGTTGGGTAATCAGCCCCAGCATTTT
NA	TRBV24-1	few	TRBJ2-7	CATSYIGNPYEQYF	TGTGCCACCAGTTATATTGGAAATCCCTACGAGCAGTACTTC
NA	TRBV5-1	few	TRBJ1-6	CASSLAGQRNSPLHF	TGCGCCAGCAGCTTGGCCGGACAGCGAAATTCACCCCTCCACTTT
TRBD2	TRBV29-1	few	TRBJ2-7	CSASGLAGLEQYF	TGCAGCGCCAGCGGACTAGCGGGACTAGAGCAGTACTTC
TRBD2	TRBV2	few	TRBJ2-1	CASRETSGGRNEQFF	TGTGCCAGCAGAGAAACTAGCGGGGGGAGGAATGAGCAGTTCTTC
NA	TRBV20-1	NA	TRBJ1-2	CSARARGRDYGYTF	TGCAGTGCTAGAGCTAGGGGGAGGGACTATGGCTACACCTTC
TRBD1	TRBV6-1	NA	TRBJ1-1	CASSLRTGGTEAFF	TGTGCCAGCAGTTTACGGACAGGGGGCACTGAAGCTTTCTTT
NA	TRBV3-1	NA	TRBJ2-6	CASNEDSGANVLTF	TGTGCCAGCAACGAGGACTCTGGGGCCAACGTCCTGACTTTC
TRBD2	TRBV2	NA	TRBJ2-7	CASSFRDYLYEQYF	TGTGCCAGCAGTTTCCGGGACTACCTCTACGAGCAGTACTTC
TRBD1	TRBV7-2	NA	TRBJ2-5	CASSLATGARYQETQYF	TGTGCCAGCAGCTTAGCGACAGGGGCAAGGTACCAAGAGACCCAGTACTTC
NA	TRBV23-1	NA	TRBJ1-5	CASSQSADGTFSNQPQHF	TGCGCCAGCAGTCAATCAGCGGACGGAACATTTAGCAATCAGCCCCAGCATTTT
NA	TRBV5-1	NA	TRBJ2-2	CASTPLATGGELFF	TGCGCCAGCACCCCCCTTGCAACCGGCGGGGAGCTGTTTTTT
NA	TRBV20-1	few	TRBJ2-1	CSATRDNYNEQFF	TGCAGTGCCACCCGGGACAACTACAATGAGCAGTTCTTC
NA	TRBV2	many	TRBJ2-2	CASRDTNTGELFF	TGTGCCAGCAGGGACACTAACACCGGGGAGCTGTTTTTT
NA	TRBV5-1	NA	TRBJ2-2	CASSVLSDGTGELFF	TGCGCCAGCAGCGTTCTCTCGGACGGCACCGGGGAGCTGTTTTTT
NA	TRBV6-2/TRBV6-3	few	TRBJ2-3	CASSHPVGPDTDTQYF	TGTGCCAGCAGCCATCCGGTAGGGCCGGACACAGATACGCAGTATTTT
TRBD2	TRBV6-4	many	TRBJ2-3	CASSHGLAGQPGTDTQYF	TGTGCCAGCAGCCACGGGCTAGCGGGGCAACCGGGCACAGATACGCAGTATTTT
TRBD2	TRBV10-3	few	TRBJ2-5	CAISRTSGRETQYF	TGTGCCATCAGTCGGACTAGCGGGCGGGAGACCCAGTACTTC
NA	TRBV24-1	few	TRBJ1-2	CATSDFYGYTF	TGTGCCACCAGTGATTTCTATGGCTACACCTTC
TRBD2	TRBV9	few	TRBJ2-2	CASSVGLAGAQKNTGELFF	TGTGCCAGCAGCGTAGGACTAGCGGGAGCCCAGAAAAACACCGGGGAGCTGTTTTTT
NA	TRBV10-3	NA	TRBJ2-5	CAIGSRDQETQYF	TGTGCCATCGGCTCGCGGGACCAAGAGACCCAGTACTTC
NA	TRBV6-1	NA	TRBJ2-2	CASSVSSNTGELFF	TGTGCCAGCAGTGTCTCATCGAACACCGGGGAGCTGTTTTTT
TRBD2	TRBV5-1	few	TRBJ2-7	CASSPPLAGSYEQYF	TGCGCCAGCAGCCCGCCACTAGCGGGATCCTACGAGCAGTACTTC
NA	TRBV7-2	NA	TRBJ2-3	CASSLSREIGTQYF	TGTGCCAGCAGCTTAAGCCGAGAGATCGGTACGCAGTATTTT
NA	TRBV11-2	many	TRBJ2-4	CASSSGLAKNIQYF	TGTGCCAGCAGCTCGGGGTTAGCCAAAAACATTCAGTACTTC
NA	TRBV2	NA	TRBJ2-7	CASSVSTATYEQYF	TGTGCCAGCAGCGTATCTACAGCCACCTACGAGCAGTACTTC
NA	TRBV7-2	many	TRBJ2-1	CASSLRRFGDEQFF	TGTGCCAGCAGCTTAAGAAGGTTTGGAGATGAGCAGTTCTTC
NA	TRBV9	NA	TRBJ2-5	CASARGVQETQYF	TGTGCCAGCGCGAGAGGGGTCCAAGAGACCCAGTACTTC
NA	TRBV29-1	many	TRBJ2-1	CSVELDPGNEQFF	TGCAGCGTTGAACTTGACCCGGGCAATGAGCAGTTCTTC
NA	TRBV11-1	many	TRBJ2-4	CASSLEPGMWEYF	TGTGCCAGCAGCTTAGAACCAGGGATGTGGGAGTACTTC
NA	TRBV3-1	NA	TRBJ1-6	CASSRPTGFGNSPLHF	TGTGCCAGCAGCCGACCCACAGGGTTTGGTAATTCACCCCTCCACTTT
NA	TRBV5-1	once	TRBJ1-1	CASSLEAGKNTEAFF	TGCGCCAGCAGCTTGGAAGCAGGGAAGAACACTGAAGCTTTCTTT
NA	TRBV20-1	many	TRBJ2-3	CSAPPGLSTDTQYF	TGCAGTGCTCCGCCGGGACTTAGCACAGATACGCAGTATTTT
NA	TRBV15	few	TRBJ1-1	CATSPGNFLDTEAFF	TGTGCCACCAGCCCTGGGAACTTCCTTGACACTGAAGCTTTCTTT
NA	TRBV5-1	few	TRBJ2-3	CASSKNERGSTDTQYF	TGCGCCAGCAGCAAAAACGAACGGGGGAGCACAGATACGCAGTATTTT
TRBD1	TRBV29-1	NA	TRBJ2-5	CSAPRTGQETQYF	TGCAGCGCCCCTAGGACAGGACAAGAGACCCAGTACTTC
NA	TRBV18	few	TRBJ1-4	CASSPASNNEKLFF	TGTGCCAGCTCCCCTGCGAGCAATAATGAAAAACTGTTTTTT
TRBD1	TRBV28	NA	TRBJ2-5	CASISGTGARETQYF	TGTGCCAGCATCTCGGGGACAGGGGCGCGGGAGACCCAGTACTTC
TRBD2	TRBV7-3	NA	TRBJ2-1	CASSSGTSGFNEQFF	TGTGCCAGCAGCTCCGGGACTAGCGGATTCAATGAGCAGTTCTTC